This TCR beta chain appears in the sequencing data of a study of human T cells and chemical hapten exposure. Looking at the study overall: Patches with 0.01% DPC went on the upper back, and the tests were read at 6 days. Findings and limits, study-wide: Against controls, expanded TCRs gave rise to significantly more large CDR3 similarity clusters. Sensitizing to DPC left TCRs with a frequency above 1 in 1000 unaltered.

Time point reported: patch test 1, 2 weeks after DPC sensitization. The sample's treatment: therapeutic diphenylcyclopropenone sensitization with weekly scalp DPC. Trimming took 2 bases from V and 4 from J; bases not matched to a gene: 4. The germline V gene has CDR1 LGHNT and CDR2 FRNRAP. The length of the CDR3 is 16 residues. TCRdb fed the RACE reads into MiXCR, producing one record per CDR3 protein. The table shows roughly 180,000 distinct CDR3 sequences, with around 24% occurring only once. Comment on this clonotype: Its antigen is as yet unknown.

The starting material was whole blood, obtained in connection with sensitization to the hapten diphenylcyclopropenone (DPC). The receptor was derived from a woman between 45 and 60 years old with alopecia areata. Some clones in this sample may be carry-over from other donors' samples. The rearrangement links TRBV12-5 to TRBJ2-2; TRBD2 aligns across 10 bases. The CDR3 nucleotides are TGTGCTAGTGGTTTGCGTCTAGCGGGAGCCACCGGGGAGCTGTTTTTT. This sequence encodes CASGLRLAGATGELFF.